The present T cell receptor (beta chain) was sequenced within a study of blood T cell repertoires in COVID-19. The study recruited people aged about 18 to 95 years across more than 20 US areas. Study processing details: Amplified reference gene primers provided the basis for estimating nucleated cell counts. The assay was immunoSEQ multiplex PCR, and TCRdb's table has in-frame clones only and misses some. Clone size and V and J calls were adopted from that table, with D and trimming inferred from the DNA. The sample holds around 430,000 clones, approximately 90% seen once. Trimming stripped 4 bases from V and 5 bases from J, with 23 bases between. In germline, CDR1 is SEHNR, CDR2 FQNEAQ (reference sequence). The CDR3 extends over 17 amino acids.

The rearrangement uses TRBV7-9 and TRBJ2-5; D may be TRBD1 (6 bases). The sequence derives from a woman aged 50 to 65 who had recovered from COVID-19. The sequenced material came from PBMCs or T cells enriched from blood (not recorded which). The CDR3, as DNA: TGTGCCAGCAGCTCTAGACCGCCGACAGGTCTCGCCGAGACCCAGTACTTC. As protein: CASSSRPPTGLAETQYF.